The sequence of this TCR beta chain was determined in a study of Graves' ophthalmopathy and Graves' hyperthyroidism. Findings of the study overall: Researchers report that a 13-signature model separated ophthalmopathy from stable hyperthyroidism, posting about 90% sensitivity and about 78% specificity. Most thyroid-expanded clonotypes exceeding 0.001 frequency were also found in blood.

The CDR3 covers 13 residues. CDR1 SEHNR and CDR2 FQNEAQ come from the germline V gene (reference sequence). Trimming stripped 6 bases from V and 5 bases from J, with 13 bases between. Many counts were recorded for this clonotype. Its antigen is undetermined. Lactation, pregnancy, uncontrolled infections and other autoimmune diseases were all grounds for excluding patients. RNA transcripts provided the template for amplifying TCR beta CDR3 regions. The first-round RT-PCR employed HTBI primers together with the Qiagen OneStep RT-PCR kit. A multiplex PCR was then performed as the second round. In TCRdb, the multiplex PCR reads were re-called with MiXCR into one record per CDR3 protein. Altogether approximately 640,000 distinct CDR3 sequences are present, about 38% being singletons, with the ten largest covering over 2.5%.

The source of this sequence is an adult man with Graves' ophthalmopathy. The sample was peripheral blood. The chain uses TRBV7-9 and TRBJ2-5; the D gene is possibly TRBD2 (5 bases). CDR3 residues: CASSPGRGETQYF. CDR3 sequence (DNA): TGTGCCAGCAGTCCCGGACGAGGGGAGACCCAGTACTTC. The entire variable domain, with the rest obtained from reference TRBV7-9 and TRBJ2-5, is as follows: DTGVSQNPRHKITKRGQNVTFRCDPISEHNRLYWYRQTLGQGPEFLTYFQNEAQLEKSRLLSDRFSAERPKGSFSTLEIQRTEQGDSAMYLCASSPGRGETQYFGPGTRLLVL.